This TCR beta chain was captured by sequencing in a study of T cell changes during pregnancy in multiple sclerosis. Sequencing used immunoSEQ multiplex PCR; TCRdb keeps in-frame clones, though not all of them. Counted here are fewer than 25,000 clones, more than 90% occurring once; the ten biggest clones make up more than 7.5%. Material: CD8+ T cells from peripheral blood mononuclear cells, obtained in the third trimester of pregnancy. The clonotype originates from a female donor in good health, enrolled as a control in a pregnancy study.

The CDR3 protein is CASSASGGSDTQYF. CDR3 DNA: TGTGCCAGCAGTGCTAGCGGGGGTTCTGATACGCAGTATTTT. The chain uses TRBV6-4 and TRBJ2-3; TRBD2 aligns across 10 bases. The CDR3 totals 14 residues. Germline trimming cut 4 bases from V and 6 bases from J; bases unmatched to any gene: 4. Germline-derived CDR1 and CDR2 are MRHNA and SNTAGT.